The T cell receptor (beta chain) under discussion was sequenced for a study of OX40 agonist ivuxolimab in advanced cancers. Turning to the study itself: Patients were treated with intravenous ivuxolimab, dosed at 0.01 to 10 mg/kg and infused every 2 weeks. The study reported partial responses in three patients: one hepatocellular carcinoma, two cutaneous melanoma. Study-wide findings and caveats: Clonal expansion from baseline to week 6 occurred in both CD4+ and CD8+ T cells.

Repertoires were generated with immunoSEQ multiplex PCR, while TCRdb's copy carries only in-frame clones and drops some. The table lists about 43,000 clones, roughly 78% of them singletons, with approximately 3.9% in the top ten. To note about this clone: The antigen remains undetermined.

CDR3 length: 15 amino acids. The J segment lost 4 bases and the V segment lost 4 bases, leaving 8 bases of the junction unmatched. Germline assignment: CDR1 SGHAT and CDR2 FQNNGV. J is TRBJ1-1 and V is TRBV11-2; TRBD1 matches 8 bases. The starting material was CD4+ or CD8+ T cells sorted from blood, obtained in a trial of the OX40 agonist ivuxolimab. This TCR came from an adult with an advanced solid tumor such as melanoma, head and neck, liver or kidney cancer. CDR3 sequence (DNA): TGTGCCAGCAGCTCGCAGGGGGCTTCCTCCACTGAAGCTTTCTTT. The encoded protein is CASSSQGASSTEAFF.